Below, 26 T cell receptor beta chains from the same sample are listed, as sequenced in a study of CD8 T cells in Susac syndrome. Reverse transcription of about 0.5 to 1 ug RNA used random hexamers. From the immunoSEQ multiplex PCR reads, TCRdb called clonotypes with MiXCR, one entry per CDR3 protein. The data hold 73,000 or so distinct CDR3 sequences, with about 95% observed a single time. The material sequenced was CD8+ T cells from PBMCs. These receptors were taken from a human donor with multiple sclerosis.

The genes are TRBV10-3 and TRBJ2-5; 8 bases map to TRBD2. After removal of 3 bases from V and 3 bases from J, the junction contained 3 bases not matched to a gene. Germline V gene lookup returns CDR1 ENHRY and CDR2 SYGVKD. The CDR3 covers 14 residues. As DNA, the CDR3 is TGTGCCATCAGTGAATTAGCGGGGAAAGAGACCCAGTACTTC. Translating gives CAISELAGKETQYF.

This chain joins TRBV7-9 and TRBJ2-4; D assignment may be TRBD1 or TRBD2 (5 bases each). The CDR3 spans 14 residues. V was cut by 5 bases and J by 6 bases, with 14 bases left in between. The germline V gene encodes CDR1 SEHNR and CDR2 FQNEAQ (reference sequence). The CDR3 here is CASSPRGERNIQYF. CDR3 in DNA: TGTGCCAGCAGCCCTAGGGGAGAGAGAAACATTCAGTACTTC.

This chain connects TRBV29-1 to TRBJ1-2, with D possibly TRBD1 on 5 matching bases. Trimming left V 3 bases short and J 7 bases short, with 15 bases between. Germline V gene data show CDR1 as SQVTM and CDR2 as ANQGSEA. The CDR3 totals 13 residues. CDR3 nucleotides: TGCAGCGTTGAGAGGGCCAGGGTCCTTGGCTACACCTTC. This codes for CSVERARVLGYTF.

This chain joins TRBV4-3 and TRBJ1-1; 12 bases are a match to TRBD1. This CDR3 comprises 15 residues. V dropped 3 bases and J dropped 4; count of bases not matched to a gene: 3. The germline CDR1 and CDR2 sequences are LGHNA and YSLEER. The CDR3 nucleotides are TGCGCCAGCAGCCATCTGGGACAGGGGGCCACTGAAGCTTTCTTT. Residues: CASSHLGQGATEAFF.

V is TRBV12-3 or TRBV12-4 and J is TRBJ1-1, with D possibly TRBD1 on 5 matching bases. This CDR3 spans 13 amino acids. V lost 8 bases and J 5 bases, leaving 15 bases between the germline ends. The CDR3 protein is CASGWGVGTEAFF. For the CDR3, the DNA is TGTGCCAGCGGTTGGGGGGTCGGGACTGAAGCTTTCTTT.

The chain recombines TRBV4-1 with TRBJ2-7, with a weak D call TRBD2 (7 bases). CDR1 and CDR2 from the germline V gene are MGHRA and YSYEKL. The CDR3 extends over 18 amino acids. Trimming removed 4 bases from V and 0 bases from J, with 22 bases in between. CDR3 amino acids: CASSPGGRGLPSSYEQYF. For the CDR3, the DNA is TGCGCCAGCAGCCCCGGGGGGCGGGGGTTACCCAGCTCCTACGAGCAGTACTTC.

The genes are TRBV10-3 and TRBJ2-7, with 13 bases that match TRBD2. From germline, CDR1 is ENHRY and CDR2 SYGVKD. The CDR3 is 14 amino acids. Trimming removed 5 bases from V and 5 bases from J; junction bases left unmatched: 3. CDR3: CAISSTSGRNEQYF. The DNA for the CDR3 is TGTGCCATCAGTTCGACTAGCGGGAGGAACGAGCAGTACTTC.

The chain uses TRBV7-2 and TRBJ1-3, with D possibly matching TRBD1 (6 bases). V dropped 1 base and J dropped 4 bases, with 17 bases sitting between them. Looked up from germline, CDR1 is SGHTA and CDR2 is FQGNSA. The CDR3 totals 17 residues. The CDR3 here is CASSLGPTGPAGNTIYF. CDR3 DNA sequence: TGTGCCAGCAGCTTAGGCCCGACAGGACCGGCCGGAAACACCATATATTTT.

The rearrangement joins TRBV3-1 to TRBJ2-3, with D perhaps matching TRBD2 (5 bases). Germline lookup yields CDR1 LGHDT and CDR2 YNNKEL (reference sequence). The CDR3 spans 15 residues. V dropped 1 base and J dropped 3 bases, with 11 bases sitting between them. CDR3 protein: CASSQALTGTDTQYF. DNA of the CDR3: TGTGCCAGCAGCCAAGCCTTGACGGGAACAGATACGCAGTATTTT.

In nucleotides, the CDR3 is TGTGCCAGCAGCTTAGTGGGACAGGTCGAAGCTTTCTTT. The encoded protein is CASSLVGQVEAFF. V is TRBV7-9 and J is TRBJ1-1, with 8 nucleotides matching TRBD1. Germline values: CDR1 SEHNR, CDR2 FQNEAQ (reference sequence). The CDR3 extends over 13 amino acids. V was clipped by 1 base and J by 8 bases; unmatched bases: 3.

The CDR3 coding sequence is TGTGCCAGCAGCCAAGAGCCAATGGGGAGCAATGAGCAGTTCTTC. It is translated as CASSQEPMGSNEQFF. The chain links TRBV3-1 to TRBJ2-1, with a weak D call TRBD2 (5 bases). V shed 0 bases and J shed 6 bases, with 12 bases lying between them. Germline CDR1 and CDR2: LGHDT and YNNKEL (reference sequence). The CDR3 contains 15 residues.

This chain joins TRBV4-1 and TRBJ2-3; D may be TRBD2 (6 bases). The CDR3 runs to 17 residues. Germline V CDR1 and CDR2: MGHRA, YSYEKL. The V end lost 0 bases, the J end lost 0 bases, and 13 bases lay between the germline ends. The CDR3 region has the DNA TGCGCCAGCAGCCAAGAATTGGCGGGGCCGAGCACAGATACGCAGTATTTT. Translation gives CASSQELAGPSTDTQYF.

DNA of the CDR3: TGTGCCAGCGGGGGGACAGGCGTCTATAATTCACCCCTCCACTTT. It yields the protein CASGGTGVYNSPLHF. The chain is built from TRBV25-1 and TRBJ1-6, with 8 bases aligning to TRBD1. Germline lookup yields CDR1 MGHDK and CDR2 SYGVNS. Losses at the gene ends were 8 bases for V and 3 bases for J; bases not matched to a gene: 6. This CDR3 spans 15 amino acids.

The genes are TRBV13 and TRBJ2-7; 8 positions agree with TRBD2. The CDR3 is made up of 16 amino acids. Trimming at V came to 5 bases and at J to 3 bases, leaving 12 bases not matched to a gene. Looked up from germline, CDR1 is PRHDT and CDR2 is FYEKMQ (reference sequence). As DNA, the CDR3 is TGTGCCAGCAGCCCGGGAGGGCAGGGAGGAGTCTACGAGCAGTACTTC. Protein product: CASSPGGQGGVYEQYF.

The chain links TRBV18 to TRBJ2-1, with a possible D match to TRBD2 (5 bases). V lost 3 bases to trimming and J lost 7 bases, with 16 bases between them. This CDR3 has 15 residues. Germline loops: CDR1 KGHSH, CDR2 LQKENI. The CDR3 DNA reads as TGTGCCAGCTCACCGATCGGAGGCCTGGGAAATGAGCAGTTCTTC. This codes for CASSPIGGLGNEQFF.

This chain joins TRBV29-1 and TRBJ2-1, with 7 positions matching TRBD2. CDR3 size: 12 residues. Germline V lookup: CDR1 SQVTM, CDR2 ANQGSEA. Trimming at V came to 8 bases and at J to 4 bases, leaving 5 bases not matched to a gene. CDR3 protein: CSQSGDYNEQFF. CDR3 coding DNA: TGCAGCCAGAGCGGGGATTACAATGAGCAGTTCTTC.

The genes are TRBV29-1 and TRBJ1-2; D ambiguous. V was cut by 7 bases and J by 6 bases, with 9 bases left in between. This CDR3 is 10 amino acids long. Germline values: CDR1 SQVTM, CDR2 ANQGSEA. CDR3 nucleotides: TGCAGCGCCTACACGGATGGCTACACCTTC. Translating it yields CSAYTDGYTF.

The chain carries TRBV10-3 and TRBJ2-1; TRBD2 matches 9 bases. CDR1 and CDR2 (germline): ENHRY, SYGVKD. V was pared by 3 bases and J by 2 bases, with 2 bases of the junction left unmatched. This CDR3 contains 15 residues. The CDR3 here is CAISEQREAYNEQFF. CDR3 bases: TGTGCCATCAGTGAACAGCGGGAGGCCTACAATGAGCAGTTCTTC.

The V and J genes are TRBV29-1 and TRBJ1-1; D call uncertain. The CDR3 loop spans 13 amino acids. The germline CDR1 and CDR2 sequences are SQVTM and ANQGSEA. With 0 bases removed from V and 1 base from J, the gap between germline ends came to 6 bases. The CDR3 spells CSVEDPRNTEAFF. Here the CDR3 DNA reads TGCAGCGTTGAAGATCCACGGAACACTGAAGCTTTCTTT.

The count of this clonotype is one. The chain is built from TRBV29-1 and TRBJ1-3; 8 bases line up with TRBD1. Per germline, CDR1 SQVTM and CDR2 ANQGSEA. V lost 6 bases to trimming and J lost 4 bases; unmatched junction nucleotides: 2. This CDR3 has 12 residues. In nucleotides, the CDR3 is TGCAGCGTGACAGGGGACGGAAACACCATATATTTT. This translates into CSVTGDGNTIYF.

This chain joins TRBV5-1 and TRBJ1-1; D is perhaps TRBD1 (5 bases). This CDR3 has 13 residues. Trimming stripped 5 bases from V and 1 base from J, with 9 bases between. Germline V gene sequence: CDR1 SGHRS, CDR2 YFSETQ. The CDR3 nucleotides are TGCGCCAGCAGATTTGACAGGAACACTGAAGCTTTCTTT. This translates into CASRFDRNTEAFF.

The chain links TRBV14 to TRBJ1-2, with unresolved D. In germline, CDR1 is SGHDN, CDR2 FVKESK. The CDR3 extends over 14 amino acids. V lost 0 bases and J 0 bases, leaving 5 bases between the germline ends. The CDR3 DNA follows: TGTGCCAGCAGCCAAGAAACAGCTAACTATGGCTACACCTTC. Its protein product is CASSQETANYGYTF. Full variable domain (missing parts from reference TRBV14 and TRBJ1-2): EAGVTQFPSHSVIEKGQTVTLRCDPISGHDNLYWYRRVMGKEIKFLLHFVKESKQDESGMPNNRFLAERTGGTYSTLKVQPAELEDSGVYFCASSQETANYGYTFGSGTRLTVV.

The chain carries TRBV28 and TRBJ2-3; D not resolved. With 6 bases removed from V and 1 base from J, the gap between germline ends came to 11 bases. The CDR3 consists of 14 residues. Germline lookup yields CDR1 MDHEN and CDR2 SYDVKM. This CDR3 reads CASRQAYGTDTQYF. In DNA, the CDR3 is TGTGCCAGCAGGCAAGCCTATGGCACAGATACGCAGTATTTT.

The chain has TRBV5-4 and TRBJ2-1; D is perhaps TRBD1 (5 bases). This CDR3 is built from 14 residues. In germline, CDR1 is SGHNT, CDR2 YYREEE (reference sequence). The V end lost 7 bases, the J end lost 6 bases, and 17 bases lay between the germline ends. This CDR3 reads CASETAISSNEQFF. In DNA form, the CDR3 reads TGTGCCAGCGAGACAGCGATCTCTTCCAATGAGCAGTTCTTC.

The rearrangement uses TRBV14 and TRBJ2-7; 8 bases are a match to TRBD1. Germline CDR1 and CDR2: SGHDN and FVKESK. Trimming at V came to 6 bases and at J to 5 bases, leaving 9 bases not matched to a gene. CDR3 size: 14 residues. CDR3 amino acids: CASSRGQGLHEQYF. The CDR3 nucleotides read TGTGCCAGCAGTCGTGGACAGGGTTTACACGAGCAGTACTTC.

The sample holds one count of this clonotype. V and J are TRBV12-3 or TRBV12-4 and TRBJ2-5; D ambiguous. V shed 5 bases and J shed 5 bases, with 12 bases lying between them. The CDR3 length is 13 residues. The CDR3 coding sequence is TGTGCCAGCAGTCCTTTGGGGTGGGAGACCCAGTACTTC. Its protein is CASSPLGWETQYF.